This T cell receptor (beta chain) was retrieved from a study of cytomegalovirus exposure and HLA in healthy donors (dated by TCRdb to about 2017). The study in broad terms: An earlier analysis of approximately 640 of the donors reported 250 to 350 Gb of sequence data and some 120 million unique TCR beta sequences from 150 million to 200 million T cells. An early release that covered 500 to 800 HLA-typed donors contained about 290 gigabases of sequencing data and 65 million to 100 million unique TCR sequences. The genetic ancestry cluster associated with self-reported Caucasian donors included 81% of the roughly 410 genotyped donors. The aim of the study was to test whether cataloging public T cell receptors could identify signatures of past pathogen exposure. The study profiled the T cell repertoires of hundreds of subjects by immunosequencing and related them to cytomegalovirus serostatus. Besides the first cohort of hundreds of subjects, a separate validation cohort made up of 120 different subjects was used. The study combined high-throughput TCR immunosequencing, statistical association of individual TCRs with disease status, and machine learning to predict cytomegalovirus infection status. To study patterns of TCR occurrence, a later analysis re-analyzed previously published TCR beta repertoires from around 660 donors and added high-resolution HLA genotyping. The later analysis used no new phenotypic data to find candidate immune exposures, relying instead on TCR beta sequences and their occurrence across donors. An earlier analysis of a few hundred of the donors applied high-throughput TCR beta sequencing to assess whether each TCR beta V gene segment acted as functional or pseudogenic. Donor age, sex, ethnicity and CMV serostatus were compiled alongside the repertoire data. A later genetic analysis took genome-wide SNP genotypes for about 65% of the roughly 670 donors and used that subset as a discovery cohort. All discovery cohort repertoires had been generated using a single sequencing platform. Both class I and class II loci were covered by HLA typing, at four-digit resolution. Typing coverage varied by locus: about 629-630 donors for A, B, C, DRB1 and DQB1; more than 500 for DQA1; about 600 for DPA1; around 450 for DPB1. Roughly five DR-DQ haplotypes were treated as single units for association and clustering because of strong linkage in the cohort. Among several hundred genotyped donors of the cohort, an average of roughly 230,000 unique TCR beta nucleotide sequences was sequenced per donor, of which about 18% were non-productive.

Points the paper makes about the study in general: Most CMV-associated TCR beta chains appeared to be HLA-restricted in a later analysis, and the HLA associations seemed to be driven largely by CMV exposure. The earlier analysis of 587 of the donors excluded some 16 rarely observed V segments, including chromosome 9 orphons, because counts were too low. A cluster of highly shared sequence variants was judged likely to represent a technical artifact of the sequencing pipeline. Assigning TCR associations to individual alleles was difficult when HLA alleles, especially DR and DQ, strongly co-occurred. The presence/absence analyses assumed that sequencing depth was roughly uniform across donors, and that assumption may not be true. In a later analysis, HLA-associated TCR beta chains showed more clonal expansion and lower generation probabilities than non-associated chains that were equally common. Most TCR sequences were observed very rarely across donors, whereas some public TCRs were present in many individuals. A few of the identified cytomegalovirus-associated TCR beta chains were confirmed in vitro to be specific for cytomegalovirus antigens. In an earlier analysis of around 500 of the donors, most TCR beta V segments appeared in productive rearrangements about 87% or about 30% of the time, broadly matching IMGT annotations. Correlated functional status among segregating V segments might reflect linkage disequilibrium, but an unknown experimental factor could not be ruled out. This cohort had only TCR beta chains sequenced, and the lack of alpha or paired-chain data limited which features could be detected. A further reported finding was that TCR beta sequences accurately predicted the HLA-A and HLA-B alleles for most subjects in the first cohort. A later analysis reported that several top co-occurrence clusters appeared linked to parvovirus B19, influenza, CMV and Epstein-Barr virus. Cytomegalovirus status was reported to be diagnosed by the classifier with high specificity and sensitivity in both the original and validation cohorts. According to a later analysis, TCR association rates differed among HLA loci, with DRB1 alleles showing the most associated TCRs and HLA-C alleles showing the fewest. V-gene and J-gene trimming of TCR beta chains was associated with a missense DCLRE1C variant in a later genetic analysis, and the association was replicated in an independent cohort. A total of fewer than 200 TCR beta chains were listed by the study as associated with cytomegalovirus. A later analysis associated 16,951 TCR beta sequences with specific HLA alleles at a false discovery rate of 0.05. HLA typing was unavailable for some donors at each locus, so association tests used only the typed subset. Compared with the roughly 710-donor mean, donors in an Asian-associated ancestry cluster had fewer N-insertions in productive TCRs, according to a later genetic analysis. According to the authors, the approach could potentially be generalized to other disease states and immunological phenotypes. Because the 87-base-pair reads could not distinguish some IMGT-functional V segments, including TRBV6-2 and TRBV6-3, those segments were excluded. The only immune exposure information available for the cohort was CMV serostatus.

In total, approximately 690 healthy bone marrow donors made up the cohort. At the time of sampling, all cohort members were nominally healthy, though unrecorded immune exposures were likely present. The donor was CMV seronegative and belonged to the group of 350 to 400 seronegative cohort members. A peripheral blood sample was provided by each donor, and peripheral blood mononuclear cells were used for TCR beta sequencing. Genomic DNA was extracted from the blood cell samples with the Qiagen DNeasy Blood Extraction Kit. With regard to this clone: This receptor's antigen is unknown.

Library construction relied on the immunoSEQ multiplex PCR assay. For the multiplex PCR, a mixture combining 60 forward primers for TCR Vbeta segments and 13 reverse primers for TCR Jbeta segments was used. The CDR3 region of rearranged TCR beta genes was amplified from genomic DNA with a multiplex PCR assay. The amplified TCR beta libraries were sequenced on the Illumina HiSeq System as 87-base-pair reads. Turning to the authors' computational methods: Across the 500 to 850 repertoires, a later analysis counted 80 million or so unique TCR beta chains, some 11 million of which were shared by at least two donors. A nearest-neighbor algorithm error-corrected the raw reads and collapsed the reads into unique sequences, merging closely related sequences to remove PCR and sequencing errors. V, D and J gene segments were assigned by aligning CDR3 sequences to IMGT reference sequences. For a sequence to be retained, a match of at least six nucleotides to both a V gene segment and a J gene segment was required. A rearrangement counted as productive if the CDR3 had no stop codons and remained in frame with V and J, and every other rearrangement counted as non-productive. CDR3 was defined according to IMGT convention as the region running from the second conserved V-encoded cysteine to the conserved J-encoded phenylalanine. The earlier analysis of about 560 of the donors excluded any sequence lacking an unambiguous match to a single V gene segment. In an earlier analysis of some 590 of the donors, V segments were called functional above 56.7% productive rearrangements and were called segregating when the between-donor standard deviation exceeded 5%. A statistical classification framework was built to diagnose cytomegalovirus status from the catalog of TCR beta chain sequences. In a later analysis, V and J genes were assigned by comparing TCR nucleotide sequences against IMGT/GENE-DB human TR gene sequences. Using the TCRdist pipeline, a later analysis assigned CDR3 sequences along with most-parsimonious VDJ recombination scenarios. A later analysis defined each TCR beta chain by its CDR3 amino acid sequence plus V-gene family, and excluded reads lacking a unique V-gene family. A later analysis removed 592 highly shared, low-generation-probability nucleotide sequences to deal with suspected cross-contamination and a sequencing artifact. A later analysis calculated a clonal expansion index for each public chain from normalized within-repertoire ranks of inferred template counts. In a later analysis, generation probabilities were computed using a VDJ recombination model fitted to out-of-frame rearrangements, and the results were checked against IGoR. A later analysis scored TCR-TCR, TCR-HLA and TCR-CMV co-occurrence with hypergeometric tests, applying a repertoire-size bias correction to TCR pairs. False discovery rates were estimated in a later analysis by permuting HLA or CMV assignments 20 times. In a later analysis, co-occurring TCRs were grouped using DBSCAN, and TCRdist sequence similarity was added for clustering within HLA-allele-positive subsets. Co-occurrence clustering excluded repertoires with fewer than 30,000 or more than 120,000 public chains, plus five with anomalous nucleotide sharing. As stored in TCRdb, this immuneACCESS dataset retains in-frame rearrangements with V and J assigned. A fraction of the clones does not appear; measured against another copy, unresolved V genes explain less than half of the discrepancy, and the remainder lacks a known reason. Clone size and the V and J calls come from that table; the DNA yielded D and trimming. In this sample's table one finds roughly 120,000 clones. The ten most abundant clones make up 3.7% of the sample.

The germline V gene (reference sequence) yields MNHEY for CDR1 and SMNVEV for CDR2. V and J are truncated by 4 bases and 3 bases respectively, leaving an intervening sequence of 18 bases. The CDR3 contains 17 residues, cysteine and phenylalanine counted. Solely the CDR3 DNA is kept, with 51 bases framed from the first base. The rearrangement combines TRBV27 with TRBJ2-2; the D segment could be TRBD1, given 5 matching bases. The sequence was obtained from a man younger than 40 in good health and CMV-seronegative. The sample taken for sequencing was PBMCs. The CDR3 loop reads CASSSGWGSKDTGELFF. The DNA sequence follows: TGTGCCAGCAGTTCTGGTTGGGGCTCCAAGGACACCGGGGAGCTGTTTTTT.